Each of the 11 T cell receptor beta chains below was sequenced from the same sample in a study of blood T cell repertoires in COVID-19. Only in-frame clones appear in the TCRdb table, and some are missing; sequencing was by immunoSEQ multiplex PCR. The sample includes 150,000 or so clones, roughly 80% of them seen just once. The specimen was peripheral blood. The receptors shown here come from a woman aged 60-75 years with acute or convalescent COVID-19.

This chain uses TRBV7-8 with TRBJ1-5, with D tentatively TRBD1 (6 bases). The germline gives CDR1 SGHVS, CDR2 FQNEAQ. The CDR3 has 19 residues. The ends were cut back, 5 bases at V and 3 bases at J, with 26 bases in the middle. CDR3 protein: CASSPYPDRLGGFNQPQHF. In nucleotides, the CDR3 is TGTGCCAGCAGCCCATACCCCGACAGGTTGGGGGGGTTCAATCAGCCCCAGCATTTT.

The chain combines TRBV6-5 with TRBJ2-7; 7 bases align to TRBD1. The junction had 11 bases not matched to a gene; V was cut back by 7 bases and J by 2 bases. CDR1 and CDR2 from the germline V gene are MNHEY and SVGAGI. CDR3 length: 15 residues. CDR3 sequence (DNA): TGTGCCAGCACCTCAAACAGGGGACCTACCTACGAGCAGTACTTC. Translated, it gives CASTSNRGPTYEQYF.

J is TRBJ2-1 and V is TRBV9; 8 nucleotides align to TRBD2. Germline trimming cut 0 bases from V and 5 bases from J; bases unmatched to any gene: 4. Per germline, CDR1 SGDLS and CDR2 YYNGEE. This CDR3 region has 15 residues. The CDR3 loop is CASSVAGGRDNEQFF. The CDR3 DNA follows: TGTGCCAGCAGCGTAGCGGGGGGGCGGGACAATGAGCAGTTCTTC. The complete variable domain, with remaining parts taken from reference TRBV9 and TRBJ2-1, reads DSGVTQTPKHLITATGQRVTLRCSPRSGDLSVYWYQQSLDQGLQFLIQYYNGEERAKGNILERFSAQQFPDLHSELNLSSLELGDSALYFCASSVAGGRDNEQFFGPGTRLTVL.

This chain connects TRBV25-1 to TRBJ1-4, with 7 bases fitting TRBD1. V lost 3 bases, J lost 8 bases, and 9 bases stayed unmatched. CDR1 is MGHDK and CDR2 is SYGVNS in the germline V gene. The CDR3 has 15 residues. CDR3 region: CASSDLGGGDEKLFF. The DNA for the CDR3 is TGTGCCAGCAGTGATCTAGGGGGCGGGGACGAAAAACTGTTTTTT.

The J gene is TRBJ2-7, the V gene TRBV7-9; weak D call: TRBD1 (6 bases). V lost 5 bases, J lost 4 bases, and 9 bases lay in between. CDR3 length: 12 amino acids. Germline CDR1 reads SEHNR; CDR2 reads FQNEAQ (reference sequence). CDR3 coding DNA: TGTGCCAGCAGCGCAGGACAGTACGAGCAGTACTTC. It yields the protein CASSAGQYEQYF.

The chain employs TRBV12-3 or TRBV12-4 and TRBJ1-1; TRBD1 matches at 8 bases. With V trimmed by 3 bases and J by 3 bases, 0 bases remained unmatched. CDR3 length: 13 residues. CDR3 nucleotide sequence: TGTGCCAGCAGTTTGGACAGGGACACTGAAGCTTTCTTT. As protein: CASSLDRDTEAFF.

The chain links TRBV6-5 to TRBJ2-3; 9 positions match TRBD2. From germline, CDR1 is MNHEY and CDR2 SVGAGI. This CDR3 region has 16 residues. V shed 0 bases, J shed 7 bases, and the junction held 8 bases outside the gene matches. The CDR3 sequence: CASSYSTSGGVNTQYF. In DNA form, the CDR3 reads TGTGCCAGCAGTTACTCGACTAGCGGCGGTGTAAATACGCAGTATTTT.

The chain links TRBV2 to TRBJ2-3, with 7 bases that match TRBD2. CDR1 and CDR2 from the germline V gene are SNHLY and FYNNEI. Trimming took 7 bases from V and 8 from J; bases not matched to a gene: 12. This CDR3 is built from 14 residues. CDR3 coding DNA: TGTGCCAGCAAAGAGCGGGGTGGTCCCGGTACGCAGTATTTT. As protein: CASKERGGPGTQYF.

The chain employs TRBV21-1 and TRBJ1-3; the D call TRBD1 from the table was never checked on the DNA. TRBV21-1 constitutes a pseudogene. CDR3 size: 14 residues. The CDR3 DNA sequence: TGTGCCAGCAGGAGACAGGGGGCTGGAAACACCATATATTTT. As protein: CASRRQGAGNTIYF.

The chain carries TRBV7-9 and TRBJ1-6; tentatively, D is TRBD1 (6 bases). The CDR3 consists of 15 residues. In germline, CDR1 is SEHNR, CDR2 FQNEAQ (reference sequence). The V end was cut by 5 bases, the J end by 4 bases, with 12 bases between. The CDR3 loop is CASSPKTGYNSPLHF. For the CDR3, the DNA is TGTGCCAGCAGCCCTAAGACAGGATATAATTCACCCCTCCACTTT.

V usage is TRBV5-1 and J usage is TRBJ1-2; the match to TRBD1 covers 11 bases. This CDR3 has 14 residues. Germline assignment: CDR1 SGHRS and CDR2 YFSETQ. Unmatched junction bases numbered 6, after V lost 3 bases and J lost 8 bases. The CDR3 sequence is CASSWDRGYEGYTF. The CDR3 DNA reads as TGCGCCAGCAGCTGGGACAGGGGGTATGAGGGCTACACCTTC.